Listed below are T cell receptor beta chains from one sample, sequenced in a study of T cell repertoires in cytomegalovirus infection. MiXCR was run by TCRdb on the reads, yielding one entry per CDR3 protein. The sample holds 400,000 or so distinct CDR3 sequences, around a sixth seen once. The sequenced material came from PBMCs. These receptor sequences come from a human donor in good health (CMV status not recorded). Some clones in this sample may be carry-over from other donors' samples. Both conserved end residues are part of each CDR3. A D gene is named only where the DNA matches it firmly. A clone size is listed for some rows: how often the clone was seen (once, few, many), or a class if it is expanded.

V	D	size	J	CDR3	DNA
TRBV7-2	-	many	TRBJ1-4	CASSLVGHKEKLFF	TGTGCCAGCAGCTTAGTAGGACATAAAGAAAAACTGTTTTTT
TRBV7-2	TRBD2	many	TRBJ2-1	CASSPSGGAPYNEQFF	TGTGCCAGCAGCCCTAGCGGGGGGGCCCCCTACAATGAGCAGTTCTTC
TRBV20-1	TRBD1	-	TRBJ1-4	CSAVDRGRANEKLFF	TGCAGTGCTGTGGACAGGGGGCGGGCTAATGAAAAACTGTTTTTT
TRBV6-1	TRBD2	few	TRBJ2-5	CASSDGGGPETQYF	TGTGCCAGCAGTGATGGGGGGGGACCGGAGACCCAGTACTTC
TRBV6-5	TRBD2	few	TRBJ2-1	CASRNGGKSGEQFF	TGTGCCAGCAGGAACGGGGGGAAGTCGGGTGAGCAGTTCTTC
TRBV27	-	few	TRBJ1-1	CASQPSAGTEAFF	TGTGCCAGTCAGCCATCGGCGGGCACTGAAGCTTTCTTT
TRBV20-1	TRBD1	-	TRBJ1-2	CSASRGTGSYGYTF	TGCAGTGCTTCCAGGGGGACAGGTTCCTATGGCTACACCTTC
TRBV18	-	few	TRBJ1-1	CASSWGLEAFF	TGTGCCAGCTCCTGGGGACTTGAAGCTTTCTTT
TRBV6-2/TRBV6-3	-	-	TRBJ1-1	CASRDRRGWTEAFF	TGTGCCAGCAGAGATAGGAGGGGGTGGACTGAAGCTTTCTTT
TRBV7-9	-	few	TRBJ2-7	CASSGGQGEAAGEQYF	TGTGCCAGCAGCGGCGGCCAAGGGGAGGCGGCGGGCGAACAGTACTTC
TRBV7-8	TRBD2	few	TRBJ2-1	CASSLALAGGTYNEQFF	TGTGCCAGCAGCTTAGCTCTAGCGGGAGGTACCTACAATGAGCAGTTCTTC
TRBV4-1	-	-	TRBJ2-1	CASSQVRTAVNEQFF	TGCGCCAGCAGCCAAGTACGGACAGCAGTCAATGAGCAGTTCTTC
TRBV7-7	-	many	TRBJ1-1	CASSPPPTGLGTEAFF	TGTGCCAGCAGCCCCCCCCCCACAGGGTTGGGCACTGAAGCTTTCTTT
TRBV2	-	-	TRBJ2-5	CAILQVVLETQYF	TGTGCCATTCTCCAGGTTGTGCTGGAGACCCAGTACTTC
TRBV23-1	-	-	TRBJ1-5	CASRPDKDNQPQHF	TGCGCCAGCAGACCGGACAAGGACAATCAGCCCCAGCATTTT
TRBV20-1	-	-	TRBJ2-7	CSAGEAASYEQYF	TGCAGTGCCGGGGAGGCCGCATCCTACGAGCAGTACTTC
TRBV20-1	-	few	TRBJ1-3	CSARDLRDSGNTIYF	TGCAGTGCTAGAGATCTAAGGGACTCTGGAAACACCATATATTTT
TRBV7-9	-	-	TRBJ2-1	CASSTPWGAREQFF	TGTGCCAGCAGCACCCCATGGGGGGCAAGGGAGCAGTTCTTC
TRBV4-2	TRBD1	many	TRBJ1-1	CASSQDHIGGDTEAFF	TGTGCCAGCAGCCAAGATCACATAGGGGGCGACACTGAAGCTTTCTTT
TRBV15	-	few	TRBJ2-1	CATSSEARFSYNEQFF	TGTGCCACCAGCTCAGAGGCGAGATTTTCCTACAATGAGCAGTTCTTC
TRBV6-1	-	few	TRBJ2-5	CASSDGGYQETQYF	TGTGCCAGCAGTGATGGAGGATACCAAGAGACCCAGTACTTC
TRBV7-9	-	few	TRBJ1-2	CASSLERGPIYGYTF	TGTGCCAGCAGCTTAGAGAGGGGCCCAATCTATGGCTACACCTTC
TRBV12-3/TRBV12-4	-	many	TRBJ2-7	CASSLAVPYEQYF	TGTGCCAGCAGCTTAGCCGTCCCCTACGAGCAGTACTTC
TRBV20-1	TRBD2	-	TRBJ2-1	CSALGLAAIGNEQFF	TGCAGTGCCCTGGGACTAGCGGCGATCGGGAATGAGCAGTTCTTC
TRBV19	-	few	TRBJ2-1	CASSTHREGNEQFF	TGTGCCAGTAGCACTCACAGGGAGGGGAATGAGCAGTTCTTC
TRBV6-2/TRBV6-3	-	-	TRBJ1-1	CASSFDRPWEAFF	TGTGCCAGCAGCTTCGACCGGCCCTGGGAAGCTTTCTTT
TRBV5-4	-	few	TRBJ2-1	CASSFLARSSYNEQFF	TGTGCCAGCAGCTTCTTGGCAAGAAGCTCCTACAATGAGCAGTTCTTC
TRBV5-4	TRBD1	-	TRBJ2-1	CASSAKPGQGSDNEQFF	TGTGCCAGCAGCGCCAAACCGGGACAGGGATCGGACAATGAGCAGTTCTTC
TRBV7-6	TRBD1	-	TRBJ1-6	CASTPGTAHNSPLHF	TGTGCCAGCACCCCAGGGACAGCTCATAATTCACCCCTCCACTTT
TRBV7-2	-	many	TRBJ2-5	CASSLWEGETQYF	TGTGCCAGCAGCTTATGGGAAGGGGAGACCCAGTACTTC
TRBV24-1	-	-	TRBJ1-6	CATSGKGEYNSPLHF	TGTGCCACCAGTGGTAAAGGAGAATATAATTCACCCCTCCACTTT
TRBV7-6	-	few	TRBJ2-7	CASSFTSREQYF	TGTGCCAGCAGCTTTACCTCGCGCGAGCAGTACTTC
TRBV6-5	-	-	TRBJ1-2	CASSYSGRGAYGYTF	TGTGCCAGCAGTTACTCTGGGAGGGGGGCCTATGGCTACACCTTC
TRBV5-1	-	few	TRBJ2-1	CASSVIGEAYNEQFF	TGCGCCAGCAGCGTAATCGGGGAAGCCTACAATGAGCAGTTCTTC
TRBV20-1	-	-	TRBJ2-6	CSASPGTHLGGANVLTF	TGCAGTGCTAGTCCCGGGACTCACCTCGGTGGGGCCAACGTCCTGACTTTC
TRBV7-6	-	many	TRBJ2-6	CASSLAQWDGANVLTF	TGTGCCAGCAGCTTAGCGCAGTGGGACGGGGCCAACGTCCTGACTTTC
TRBV7-2	TRBD1	many	TRBJ2-3	CASRPSAGTGVDTQYF	TGTGCCAGCAGACCCTCTGCCGGGACAGGGGTCGATACGCAGTATTTT
TRBV7-8	-	few	TRBJ2-5	CASSRRKDRRFQETQYF	TGTGCCAGCAGTCGACGAAAGGACAGACGCTTTCAAGAGACCCAGTACTTC
TRBV11-2	TRBD1	-	TRBJ1-1	CASSLTAGQGGTEAFF	TGTGCCAGCAGCTTGACCGCGGGACAGGGTGGGACTGAAGCTTTCTTT
TRBV6-2/TRBV6-3	-	-	TRBJ2-7	CASNGFSYEQYF	TGTGCCAGCAATGGATTTTCCTACGAGCAGTACTTC
TRBV12-3/TRBV12-4	-	few	TRBJ1-2	CASKDRTKYGYTF	TGTGCCAGCAAGGACAGAACAAAATATGGCTACACCTTC
TRBV7-2	-	many	TRBJ2-7	CASSLGSIVTYEQYF	TGTGCCAGCAGCTTAGGCAGTATAGTGACCTACGAGCAGTACTTC
TRBV7-2	TRBD1	many	TRBJ1-5	CASSLTGTGGQPQHF	TGTGCCAGCAGCTTAACCGGGACAGGGGGGCAGCCCCAGCATTTT
TRBV7-9	-	many	TRBJ2-3	CASSPANGGSSDTQYF	TGTGCCAGCAGTCCCGCAAACGGCGGGTCATCAGATACGCAGTATTTT
TRBV6-2/TRBV6-3	TRBD1	-	TRBJ2-2	CASSTDRGPPANTGELFF	TGTGCCAGCTCAACGGACAGGGGGCCTCCGGCGAACACCGGGGAGCTGTTTTTT
TRBV4-2	TRBD2	few	TRBJ2-1	CASSQVRGGGPGDEQFF	TGTGCCAGCAGCCAAGTACGCGGCGGGGGGCCCGGGGATGAGCAGTTCTTC
TRBV29-1	TRBD2	few	TRBJ2-5	CSVGRGASREETQYF	TGCAGCGTTGGGCGGGGGGCTAGCCGGGAAGAGACCCAGTACTTC
TRBV7-2	-	many	TRBJ2-1	CATSPTQEQFF	TGTGCCACCTCCCCGACCCAGGAGCAGTTCTTC
TRBV20-1	TRBD1	-	TRBJ1-1	CSAPPGDRAGTEAFF	TGCAGTGCTCCACCGGGGGACAGGGCCGGCACCGAAGCTTTCTTT
TRBV6-5	-	few	TRBJ1-5	CASSRDGTNQPQHF	TGTGCCAGCAGTAGGGACGGCACCAATCAGCCCCAGCATTTT
TRBV5-1	-	few	TRBJ2-7	CASSFRGRAYEQYF	TGCGCCAGCAGCTTTAGGGGCAGGGCCTACGAGCAGTACTTC
TRBV29-1	TRBD2	many	TRBJ2-3	CSVEGGTSGADTQYF	TGCAGCGTTGAAGGAGGAACTAGCGGGGCAGATACGCAGTATTTT
TRBV10-3	TRBD1	-	TRBJ1-6	CAIGTGTGSPSNHNSPLHF	TGTGCCATCGGGACCGGGACAGGGTCGCCATCAAACCATAATTCACCCCTCCACTTT
TRBV20-1	-	-	TRBJ2-2	CSATDTLKGELFF	TGCAGTGCTACTGACACCTTGAAAGGGGAGCTGTTTTTT
TRBV10-3	TRBD2	few	TRBJ2-7	CAISPTSGSYEQYF	TGTGCCATCAGCCCTACTAGCGGGAGCTACGAGCAGTACTTC
TRBV5-4	-	-	TRBJ2-3	CASSLSATSTDTQYF	TGTGCCAGCAGCTTGTCCGCGACTAGTACAGATACGCAGTATTTT
TRBV4-3	-	-	TRBJ2-1	CASSREQYNEQFF	TGCGCCAGCAGCCGAGAACAGTACAATGAGCAGTTCTTC
TRBV5-5	TRBD1	-	TRBJ1-5	CASSPHRDRYLDSNQPQHF	TGTGCCAGCAGCCCCCACCGGGACAGGTACCTCGATAGCAATCAGCCCCAGCATTTT
TRBV6-2/TRBV6-3	-	-	TRBJ2-7	CASSQRVHPYEQYF	TGTGCCAGCAGTCAACGGGTTCATCCCTACGAGCAGTACTTC